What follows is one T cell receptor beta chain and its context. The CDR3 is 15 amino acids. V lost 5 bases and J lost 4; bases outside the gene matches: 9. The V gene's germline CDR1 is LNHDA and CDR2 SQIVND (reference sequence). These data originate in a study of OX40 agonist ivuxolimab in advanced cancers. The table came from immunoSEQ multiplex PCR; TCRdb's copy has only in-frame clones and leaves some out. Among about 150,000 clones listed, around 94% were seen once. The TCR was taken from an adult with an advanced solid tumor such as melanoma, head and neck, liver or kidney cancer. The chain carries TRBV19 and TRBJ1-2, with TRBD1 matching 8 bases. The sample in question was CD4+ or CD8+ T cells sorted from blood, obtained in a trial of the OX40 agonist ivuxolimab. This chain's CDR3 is CASSPGTGLAYGYTF. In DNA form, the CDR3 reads TGTGCCAGTAGTCCTGGGACAGGCCTGGCCTATGGCTACACCTTC.